This passage covers 28 T cell receptor beta chains from one sample sequenced in a study of low-dose radiotherapy and immunotherapy resistance in tumors. Indicated time point: before trial treatment. Alpha and beta chains were covered, as first-strand cDNA relied on TRAV- and TRBV-specific primers. Both a constant-region primer and a V-primer adapter served to amplify TCRs across around 20 PCR cycles. TCRdb ran MiXCR on the reads and lists one entry per CDR3 protein. The table shows around 76,000 distinct CDR3 sequences, with 30% to 40% occurring only once. This material consisted of PBMCs, taken before treatment. Receptors were obtained from a female donor with ovarian cancer.

This clonotype was seen a handful of times. V is TRBV20-1 and J is TRBJ2-7; 10 bases map to TRBD1. There are 14 residues in the CDR3. Germline V gene lookup returns CDR1 DFQATT and CDR2 SNEGSKA (reference sequence). Trimming took 4 bases from V and 3 from J; bases not matched to a gene: 6. The CDR3 protein is CSAKGTGVDYEQYF. CDR3 in DNA: TGCAGTGCTAAAGGGACAGGGGTGGACTACGAGCAGTACTTC.

J is TRBJ2-2 and V is TRBV30; a weak D match, TRBD2 (6 bases). CDR3 length: 12 amino acids. Germline CDR1 GTSNPN, CDR2 SVGIG (reference sequence). The V gene lost 6 bases and the J gene lost 6 bases, with 11 bases spanning the gap. The CDR3 is CACIRLAGELFF. The CDR3 nucleotides read TGTGCCTGTATCCGACTAGCCGGGGAGCTGTTTTTT.

The chain combines TRBV20-1 with TRBJ2-1, with D unclear. The CDR3 has 12 amino acids. Germline V gene data show CDR1 as DFQATT and CDR2 as SNEGSKA (reference sequence). Trimming pared 6 bases from V and 0 bases from J, leaving 6 bases between. The CDR3 bases are TGCAGTGCGTCTCGCTCCTACAATGAGCAGTTCTTC. Amino acid sequence: CSASRSYNEQFF.

This clonotype was detected ten times or more. This chain links TRBV6-1 with TRBJ1-4; no clear D. Trimming shortened V by 1 base and J by 8 bases, and 14 bases separated the two germline ends. Germline V gene data show CDR1 as MNHNS and CDR2 as SASEGT. The CDR3 spans 15 residues. In DNA, the CDR3 is TGTGCCAGCAGTGAAGATCACCAGTACCTAGAAAAACTGTTTTTT. Translating it yields CASSEDHQYLEKLFF.

This clonotype showed up many times. The chain carries TRBV5-6 and TRBJ2-3; tentative D call: TRBD2 (6 bases). CDR1 and CDR2 (germline): SGHDT, YYEEEE. The V end was cut by 4 bases, the J end by 1 base, with 13 bases between. The CDR3 runs to 15 residues. DNA for the CDR3: TGTGCCAGCAGCCGCGGGGTTATAGGCACAGATACGCAGTATTTT. Residues: CASSRGVIGTDTQYF.

This clonotype has at least ten counts. This rearrangement joins TRBV2 to TRBJ2-3; 9 bases align to TRBD2. Germline CDR1 is SNHLY and CDR2 is FYNNEI. V was clipped by 1 base and J by 0 bases; unmatched bases: 8. The CDR3 totals 18 residues. CDR3 coding DNA: TGTGCCAGCAGTGAAGATCTTAGCGGGGGATCGAGCACAGATACGCAGTATTTT. Translated, it gives CASSEDLSGGSSTDTQYF.

This clonotype has ten or more counts. The genes are TRBV7-3 and TRBJ2-3; TRBD2 aligns across 10 bases. The germline gives CDR1 SGHTA, CDR2 FQGTGA. This CDR3 comprises 15 residues. Trimming cost V 5 bases and J 5 bases; bases outside gene matches: 7. This chain's CDR3 is CASSLAGVRGDTQYF. The CDR3 bases are TGTGCCAGCAGCCTAGCGGGAGTTCGAGGAGATACGCAGTATTTT.

This clonotype occurred a few times. The chain has TRBV5-1 and TRBJ2-1; either TRBD1 or TRBD2 may fit D (5 bases each). This CDR3 contains 14 residues. V dropped 7 bases and J dropped 10 bases, with 21 bases sitting between them. CDR1 is SGHRS and CDR2 is YFSETQ in the germline V gene. This chain's CDR3 is CASGRDQSSGEQFF. The CDR3 DNA reads TGCGCCAGCGGCCGGGACCAATCGTCCGGAGAGCAGTTCTTC.

This clonotype is a singleton in its sample. This probably arose from a read error, given a far larger clone one base away. The chain carries TRBV27 and TRBJ2-1; TRBD2 is a possible D gene (6 bases). This CDR3 contains 15 residues. Per germline, CDR1 MNHEY and CDR2 SMNVEV (reference sequence). V lost 3 bases and J 13 bases, leaving 22 bases between the germline ends. The CDR3 spells CASSLLDGSEETQFF. CDR3 bases: TGTGCCAGCAGTTTGTTGGACGGGAGTGAGGAGACCCAGTTCTTC.

In regard to this clonotype: This may come from a read error, since a much larger clone is one base off. The chain uses TRBV6-2 or TRBV6-3 and TRBJ1-1; 7 bases are a match to TRBD1. This CDR3 has 13 residues. Per the germline V gene, CDR1 is MNHEY and CDR2 is SVGEGT. The V and J ends lost 5 bases and 5 bases, in that order; junction bases with no gene match: 5. The CDR3 protein is CASSPGQKTEAFF. The CDR3 nucleotides are TGTGCCAGCAGTCCGGGACAGAAGACTGAAGCTTTCTTT.

The gene calls are TRBV14 and TRBJ1-4, with 11 bases matching TRBD1. Unmatched junction bases numbered 7, after V lost 4 bases and J lost 0 bases. Germline values: CDR1 SGHDN, CDR2 FVKESK. The CDR3 contains 18 residues. The CDR3 nucleotides read TGTGCCAGCAGCCCACGGACAGGGGGCTATGCAACTAATGAAAAACTGTTTTTT. Protein product: CASSPRTGGYATNEKLFF.

This clonotype was seen many times. The DNA for the CDR3 is TGTGCCAGCAGCTTAGGCGGTAATCGACAGGGCTCCTACGAGCAGTACTTC. It specifies CASSLGGNRQGSYEQYF. The gene calls are TRBV7-2 and TRBJ2-7, with 7 bases matching TRBD1. Germline CDR1 reads SGHTA; CDR2 reads FQGNSA. The J segment lost 0 bases and the V segment lost 1 base, leaving 9 bases of the junction unmatched. This CDR3 region has 17 residues.

This clonotype has a count of ten or more. The CDR3 DNA reads TGTGCCAGCAGTTCATACCTTACTAGCGGGAGAGTCGCAGATACGCAGTATTTT. It translates to CASSSYLTSGRVADTQYF. The rearrangement links TRBV7-2 to TRBJ2-3; 11 bases map to TRBD2. The CDR3 is 18 amino acids. The V and J ends lost 6 bases and 4 bases, in that order; junction bases with no gene match: 15. Germline V gene sequence: CDR1 SGHTA, CDR2 FQGNSA.

The rearrangement links TRBV29-1 to TRBJ1-2; no definite D call. Germline CDR1 reads SQVTM; CDR2 reads ANQGSEA. This CDR3 is 12 amino acids long. The V and J ends lost 4 bases and 5 bases respectively, with 11 bases between them. Here the CDR3 reads CSVVSVQYGYTF. In DNA form, the CDR3 reads TGCAGCGTTGTTTCTGTTCAGTATGGCTACACCTTC.

The J gene is TRBJ2-2, the V gene TRBV10-3; TRBD2 is a possible D gene (6 bases). CDR1 and CDR2 (germline): ENHRY, SYGVKD. Trimming took 6 bases from V and 0 from J, leaving 8 bases between them. CDR3 length: 14 residues. The CDR3 bases are TGTGCCATCAGAAGACTAGCGAACACCGGGGAGCTGTTTTTT. Its protein is CAIRRLANTGELFF.

In its sample, this clonotype was seen many times. CDR3 loop: CASRATAGGPNEQYF. The CDR3 DNA is TGTGCCAGCAGAGCCACAGCGGGAGGGCCCAACGAGCAGTACTTC. V and J are TRBV7-9 and TRBJ2-7; 10 bases map to TRBD2. V lost 6 bases and J lost 5; bases outside the gene matches: 10. The CDR3 is made up of 15 amino acids. CDR1 is SEHNR and CDR2 is FQNEAQ in the germline V gene (reference sequence).

The sample holds a few counts of this clonotype. The chain is built from TRBV7-8 and TRBJ2-3; 13 bases agree with TRBD2. Germline-derived CDR1 and CDR2 are SGHVS and FQNEAQ. The CDR3 loop spans 17 amino acids. V lost 5 bases and J lost 4; bases outside the gene matches: 9. This CDR3 reads CASSRRTSGGVSDTQYF. CDR3 nucleotide sequence: TGTGCCAGCAGCCGCAGGACTAGCGGGGGTGTTTCAGATACGCAGTATTTT.

The chain is built from TRBV13 and TRBJ1-1; D is perhaps TRBD1 (6 bases). CDR3 length: 17 residues. The germline gives CDR1 PRHDT, CDR2 FYEKMQ (reference sequence). V was trimmed by 5 bases and J by 0 bases, leaving 19 bases between them. The CDR3 nucleotides read TGTGCCAGCAGCCAAGGGGGGGCAGGAGACATGAACACTGAAGCTTTCTTT. Translated: CASSQGGAGDMNTEAFF.

V usage is TRBV5-4 and J usage is TRBJ2-5; 7 bases map to TRBD2. CDR3 length: 15 residues. V lost 0 bases and J lost 2; bases outside the gene matches: 4. Per germline, CDR1 SGHNT and CDR2 YYREEE (reference sequence). The CDR3 loop is CASSLGGEGQETQYF. The CDR3, as DNA: TGTGCCAGCAGCTTGGGGGGGGAGGGACAAGAGACCCAGTACTTC.

This clonotype was seen ten or more times. This chain joins TRBV6-2 or TRBV6-3 and TRBJ2-7, with D perhaps TRBD1 or TRBD2 (5 bases each). V dropped 5 bases and J dropped 3 bases, with 32 bases sitting between them. Germline-derived CDR1 and CDR2 are MNHEY and SVGEGT. The CDR3 is made up of 20 amino acids. As DNA, the CDR3 is TGTGCCAGCAGTGAAAACATCTTAAAGGGCCGTATCGGGGCGAGCTACGAGCAGTACTTC. This sequence encodes CASSENILKGRIGASYEQYF.

The table lists this clonotype with many counts. The chain employs TRBV27 and TRBJ2-1, with TRBD2 matching 7 bases. The junction had 7 bases not matched to a gene; V was cut back by 0 bases and J by 8 bases. This CDR3 is 15 amino acids long. Germline lookup yields CDR1 MNHEY and CDR2 SMNVEV (reference sequence). The CDR3 spells CASSLSTPGRDEQFF. In DNA form, the CDR3 reads TGTGCCAGCAGTTTATCGACCCCGGGGAGGGATGAGCAGTTCTTC.

The chain uses TRBV3-1 and TRBJ2-3; TRBD2 matches 10 bases. V lost 4 bases, J lost 0 bases, and 4 bases stayed unmatched. The V gene's germline CDR1 is LGHDT and CDR2 YNNKEL (reference sequence). CDR3 length equals 16 residues. DNA of the CDR3: TGTGCCAGCAGCCCACTAGCGGGATCTAGCACAGATACGCAGTATTTT. This codes for CASSPLAGSSTDTQYF.

This clonotype was picked up many times. The chain employs TRBV10-3 and TRBJ1-1; D call uncertain. V shed 7 bases and J shed 1 base, with 10 bases lying between them. This CDR3 has 13 residues. Germline loops: CDR1 ENHRY, CDR2 SYGVKD. CDR3 sequence reads: CAITPRPNTEAFF. The CDR3 DNA is TGTGCCATCACTCCCAGGCCGAACACTGAAGCTTTCTTT.

This clonotype was picked up a small number of times. This rearrangement joins TRBV7-2 to TRBJ2-7, with TRBD2 as a possible D gene (6 bases). Germline-derived CDR1 and CDR2 are SGHTA and FQGNSA. There are 13 residues in the CDR3. V lost 5 bases to trimming and J lost 2 bases, with 10 bases between them. The CDR3 reads CASSLGTPYEQYF. The CDR3 region has the DNA TGTGCCAGCAGCCTCGGGACTCCCTACGAGCAGTACTTC.

J is TRBJ2-3 and V is TRBV28, with a weak D call TRBD2 (6 bases). There are 16 residues in the CDR3. In germline, CDR1 is MDHEN, CDR2 SYDVKM. V was cut by 7 bases and J by 0 bases, with 17 bases left in between. The CDR3 sequence: CASTVLGGISTDTQYF. The CDR3 nucleotides read TGTGCCAGCACCGTACTTGGGGGGATTAGCACAGATACGCAGTATTTT.

This clonotype was detected many times. The chain recombines TRBV12-3 or TRBV12-4 with TRBJ1-2, with D unresolved. Trimming removed 8 bases at V and 5 bases at J, with 9 bases between. The CDR3 extends over 11 amino acids. The CDR3 region is CASSEAYGYTF. CDR3 nucleotides: TGTGCCAGCTCAGAAGCATATGGCTACACCTTC.

This clonotype was seen a handful of times. The V gene is TRBV27, the J gene TRBJ2-2; D perhaps matches TRBD1 (5 bases). Trimming shortened V by 10 bases and J by 2 bases, and 17 bases separated the two germline ends. Per germline, CDR1 MNHEY and CDR2 SMNVEV (reference sequence). The CDR3 contains 15 residues. The CDR3 DNA reads TGTGCCACCCTTTCTAGGGGCAGAAACACCGGGGAGCTGTTTTTT. Its translation is CATLSRGRNTGELFF.

This clonotype was counted at least ten times. The rearrangement links TRBV27 to TRBJ1-2; 7 bases map to TRBD1. Trimming cost V 6 bases and J 4 bases; bases outside gene matches: 8. CDR3 length: 14 amino acids. From germline, CDR1 is MNHEY and CDR2 SMNVEV (reference sequence). The CDR3 DNA reads as TGTGCCAGCAGAGTGTCCGGGACAGCCTATGGCTACACCTTC. Amino acids: CASRVSGTAYGYTF.